This TCR beta chain was obtained from a study of cytomegalovirus exposure and HLA in healthy donors. Study outcomes and limitations: 164 TCR beta chains were listed as cytomegalovirus-associated. Most sequenced TCRs were rare (though some public TCRs occurred in many donors).

CDR3 length: 15 residues. Germline V gene lookup returns CDR1 MNHEY and CDR2 SMNVEV (reference sequence). The V end lost 6 bases, the J end lost 1 base, and 15 bases lay between the germline ends. The assay was immunoSEQ multiplex PCR, and TCRdb's table has in-frame clones only and misses some. This table holds about 220,000 clones, 75% to 90% found once. Comments on this clone: Its antigen is still unknown.

This chain uses TRBV27 with TRBJ1-1; D gene unclear. The TCR comes from a woman aged 30 to 39 in good health and CMV-seropositive. What was sequenced was PBMCs. CDR3 coding DNA: TGTGCCAGCAGACACGGTCCTTTAACGAACACTGAAGCTTTCTTT. Translation: CASRHGPLTNTEAFF.